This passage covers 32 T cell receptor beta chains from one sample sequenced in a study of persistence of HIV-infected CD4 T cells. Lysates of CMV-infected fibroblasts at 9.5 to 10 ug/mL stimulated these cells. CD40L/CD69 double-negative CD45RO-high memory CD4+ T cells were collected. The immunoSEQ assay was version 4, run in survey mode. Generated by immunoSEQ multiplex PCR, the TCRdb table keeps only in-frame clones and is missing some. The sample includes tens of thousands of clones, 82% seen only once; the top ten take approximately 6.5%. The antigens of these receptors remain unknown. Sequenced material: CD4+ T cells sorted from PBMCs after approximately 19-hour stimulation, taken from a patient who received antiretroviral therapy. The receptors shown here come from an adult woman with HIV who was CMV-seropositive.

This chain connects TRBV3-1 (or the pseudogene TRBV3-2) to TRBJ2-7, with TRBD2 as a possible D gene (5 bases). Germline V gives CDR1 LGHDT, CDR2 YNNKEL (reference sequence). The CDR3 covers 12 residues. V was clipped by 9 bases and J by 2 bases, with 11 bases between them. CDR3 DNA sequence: TGTGCCAGTGGAGCGACTACCTACGAGCAGTACTTC. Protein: CASGATTYEQYF.

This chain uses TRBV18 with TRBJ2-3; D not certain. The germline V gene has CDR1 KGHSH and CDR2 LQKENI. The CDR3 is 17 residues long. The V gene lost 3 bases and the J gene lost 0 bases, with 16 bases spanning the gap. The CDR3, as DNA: TGTGCCAGCTCACCCCCCCCTTACGTGACGAGCACAGATACGCAGTATTTT. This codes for CASSPPPYVTSTDTQYF.

This CDR3 reads CASSPWGTPSEAFF. CDR3 in DNA: TGTGCCAGCAGCCCCTGGGGGACCCCCTCTGAAGCTTTCTTT. The V gene is TRBV7-8, the J gene TRBJ1-1, with D possibly TRBD1 on 5 matching bases. V was clipped by 5 bases and J by 6 bases, with 16 bases between them. The CDR3 has 14 residues. Germline-derived CDR1 and CDR2 are SGHVS and FQNEAQ.

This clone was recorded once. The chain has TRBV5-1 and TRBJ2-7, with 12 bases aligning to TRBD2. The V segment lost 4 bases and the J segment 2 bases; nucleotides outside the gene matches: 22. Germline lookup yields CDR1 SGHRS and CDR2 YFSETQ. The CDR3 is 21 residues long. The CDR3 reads CASSPGTSGSSFRLRPYEQYF. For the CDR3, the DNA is TGCGCCAGCAGCCCTGGGACTAGCGGGTCGTCGTTCCGACTTCGCCCCTACGAGCAGTACTTC. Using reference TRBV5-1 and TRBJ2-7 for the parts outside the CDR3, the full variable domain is KAGVTQTPRYLIKTRGQQVTLSCSPISGHRSVSWYQQTPGQGLQFLFEYFSETQRNKGNFPGRFSGRQFSNSRSEMNVSTLELGDSALYLCASSPGTSGSSFRLRPYEQYFGPGTRLTVT.

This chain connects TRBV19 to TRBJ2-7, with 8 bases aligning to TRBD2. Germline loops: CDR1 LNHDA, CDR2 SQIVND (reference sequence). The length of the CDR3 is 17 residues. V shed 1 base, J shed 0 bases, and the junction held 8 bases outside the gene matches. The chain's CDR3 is CASSIAPTGTSSYEQYF. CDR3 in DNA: TGTGCCAGTAGTATAGCCCCCACCGGGACTAGCTCCTACGAGCAGTACTTC.

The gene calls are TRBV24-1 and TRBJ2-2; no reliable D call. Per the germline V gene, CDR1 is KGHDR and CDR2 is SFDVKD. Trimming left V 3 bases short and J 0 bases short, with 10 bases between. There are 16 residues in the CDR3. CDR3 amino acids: CATSDHRATNTGELFF. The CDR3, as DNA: TGTGCCACCAGTGATCACCGGGCCACGAACACCGGGGAGCTGTTTTTT.

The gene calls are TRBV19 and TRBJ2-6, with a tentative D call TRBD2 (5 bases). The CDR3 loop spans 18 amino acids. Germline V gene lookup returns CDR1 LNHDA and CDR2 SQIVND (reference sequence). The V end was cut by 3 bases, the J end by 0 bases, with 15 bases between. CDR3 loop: CASSMTGRRASGANVLTF. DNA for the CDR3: TGTGCCAGTAGTATGACGGGAAGAAGGGCCTCTGGGGCCAACGTCCTGACTTTC.

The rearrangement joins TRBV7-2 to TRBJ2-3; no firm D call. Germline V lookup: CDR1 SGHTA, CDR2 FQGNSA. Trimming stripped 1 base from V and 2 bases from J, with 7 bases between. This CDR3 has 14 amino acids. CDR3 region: CASSLEKFTDTQYF. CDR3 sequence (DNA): TGTGCCAGCAGCTTAGAGAAGTTCACAGATACGCAGTATTTT.

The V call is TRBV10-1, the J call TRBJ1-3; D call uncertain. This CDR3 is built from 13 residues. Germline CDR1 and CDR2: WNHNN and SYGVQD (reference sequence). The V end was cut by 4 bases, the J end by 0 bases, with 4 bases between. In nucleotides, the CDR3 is TGCGCCAGCAGTGCGGACTCTGGAAACACCATATATTTT. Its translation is CASSADSGNTIYF.

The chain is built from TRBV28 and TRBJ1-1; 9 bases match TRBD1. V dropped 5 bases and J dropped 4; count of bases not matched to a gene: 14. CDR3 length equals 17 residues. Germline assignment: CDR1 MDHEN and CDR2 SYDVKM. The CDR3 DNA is TGTGCCAGCAGTCCAGTAATACAGGGGGCGAGGGGCACTGAAGCTTTCTTT. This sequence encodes CASSPVIQGARGTEAFF.

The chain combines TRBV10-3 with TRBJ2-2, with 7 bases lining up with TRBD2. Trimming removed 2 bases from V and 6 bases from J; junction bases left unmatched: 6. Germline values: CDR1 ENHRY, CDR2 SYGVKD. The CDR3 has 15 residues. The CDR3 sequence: CAISERGRGAGELFF. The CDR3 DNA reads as TGTGCCATCAGTGAGAGAGGGAGGGGCGCCGGGGAGCTGTTTTTT.

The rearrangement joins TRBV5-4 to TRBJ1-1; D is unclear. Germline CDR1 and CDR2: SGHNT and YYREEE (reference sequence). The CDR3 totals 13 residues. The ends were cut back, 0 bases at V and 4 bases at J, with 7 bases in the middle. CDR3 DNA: TGTGCCAGCAGCTTGGTCTGGGGCACTGAAGCTTTCTTT. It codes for CASSLVWGTEAFF.

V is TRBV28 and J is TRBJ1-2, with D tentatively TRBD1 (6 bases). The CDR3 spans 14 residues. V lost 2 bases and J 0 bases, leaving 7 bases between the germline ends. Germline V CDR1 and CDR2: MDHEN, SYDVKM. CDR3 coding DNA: TGTGCCAGCAGTTTACAGGGGACTAACTATGGCTACACCTTC. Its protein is CASSLQGTNYGYTF.

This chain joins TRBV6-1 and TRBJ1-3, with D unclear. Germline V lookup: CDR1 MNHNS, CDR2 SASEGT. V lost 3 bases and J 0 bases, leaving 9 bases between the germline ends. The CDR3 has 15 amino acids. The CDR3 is CASSDAQSSGNTIYF. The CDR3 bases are TGTGCCAGCAGTGACGCACAGAGCTCTGGAAACACCATATATTTT.

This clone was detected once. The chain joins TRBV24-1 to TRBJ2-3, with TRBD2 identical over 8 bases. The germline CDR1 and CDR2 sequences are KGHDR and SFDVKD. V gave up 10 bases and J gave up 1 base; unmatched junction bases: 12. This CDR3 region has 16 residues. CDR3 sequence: CATAPGGEEGTDTQYF. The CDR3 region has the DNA TGTGCCACAGCCCCGGGGGGGGAAGAGGGCACAGATACGCAGTATTTT.

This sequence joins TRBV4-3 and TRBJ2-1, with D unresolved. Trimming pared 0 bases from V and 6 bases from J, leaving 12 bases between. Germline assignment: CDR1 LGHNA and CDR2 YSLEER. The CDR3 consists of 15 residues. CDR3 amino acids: CASSQEVAWGNEQFF. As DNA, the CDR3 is TGCGCCAGCAGCCAAGAAGTGGCGTGGGGCAATGAGCAGTTCTTC.

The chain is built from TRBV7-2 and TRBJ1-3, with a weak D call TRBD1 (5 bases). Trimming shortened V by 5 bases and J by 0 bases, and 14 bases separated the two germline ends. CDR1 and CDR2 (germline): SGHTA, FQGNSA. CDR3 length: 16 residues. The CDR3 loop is CASSITGLSSGNTIYF. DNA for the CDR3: TGTGCCAGCAGCATTACGGGACTTTCCTCTGGAAACACCATATATTTT. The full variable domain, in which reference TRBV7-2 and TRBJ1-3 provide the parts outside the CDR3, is GAGVSQSPSNKVTEKGKDVELRCDPISGHTALYWYRQSLGQGLEFLIYFQGNSAPDKSGLPSDRFSAERTGGSVSTLTIQRTQQEDSAVYLCASSITGLSSGNTIYFGEGSWLTVV.

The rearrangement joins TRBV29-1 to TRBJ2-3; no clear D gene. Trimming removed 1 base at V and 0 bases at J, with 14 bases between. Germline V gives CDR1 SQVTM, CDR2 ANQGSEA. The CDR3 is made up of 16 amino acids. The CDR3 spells CSVEARISSSTDTQYF. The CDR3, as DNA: TGCAGCGTTGAAGCTAGGATTTCCTCTAGCACAGATACGCAGTATTTT.

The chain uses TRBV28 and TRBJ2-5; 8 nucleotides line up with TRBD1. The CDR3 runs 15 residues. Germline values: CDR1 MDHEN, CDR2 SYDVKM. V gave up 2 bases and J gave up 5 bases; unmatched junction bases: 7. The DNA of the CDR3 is TGTGCCAGCAGTTTAATGGGGACAGGCGGGGAGACCCAGTACTTC. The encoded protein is CASSLMGTGGETQYF. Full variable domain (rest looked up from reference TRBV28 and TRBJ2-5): DVKVTQSSRYLVKRTGEKVFLECVQDMDHENMFWYRQDPGLGLRLIYFSYDVKMKEKGDIPEGYSVSREKKERFSLILESASTNQTSMYLCASSLMGTGGETQYFGPGTRLLVL.

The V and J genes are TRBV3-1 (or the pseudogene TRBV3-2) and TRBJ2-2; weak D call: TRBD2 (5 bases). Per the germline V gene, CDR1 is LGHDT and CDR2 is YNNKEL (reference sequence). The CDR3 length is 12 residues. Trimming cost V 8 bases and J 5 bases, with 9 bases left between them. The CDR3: CASARETGELFF. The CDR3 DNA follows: TGTGCCAGCGCGAGGGAGACCGGGGAGCTGTTTTTT.

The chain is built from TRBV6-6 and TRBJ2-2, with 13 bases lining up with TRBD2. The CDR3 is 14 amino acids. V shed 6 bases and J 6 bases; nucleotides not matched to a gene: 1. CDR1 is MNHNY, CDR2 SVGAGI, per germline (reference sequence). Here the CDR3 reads CASRGLAGPGELFF. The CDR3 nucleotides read TGTGCCAGCAGGGGACTAGCGGGGCCCGGGGAGCTGTTTTTT.

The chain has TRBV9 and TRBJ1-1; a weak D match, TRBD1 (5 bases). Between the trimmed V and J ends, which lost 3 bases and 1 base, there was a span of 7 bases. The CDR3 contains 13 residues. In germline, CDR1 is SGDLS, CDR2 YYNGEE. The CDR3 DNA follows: TGTGCCAGCAGCGCGGGACCGAACACTGAAGCTTTCTTT. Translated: CASSAGPNTEAFF. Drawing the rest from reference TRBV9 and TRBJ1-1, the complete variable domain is DSGVTQTPKHLITATGQRVTLRCSPRSGDLSVYWYQQSLDQGLQFLIQYYNGEERAKGNILERFSAQQFPDLHSELNLSSLELGDSALYFCASSAGPNTEAFFGQGTRLTVV.

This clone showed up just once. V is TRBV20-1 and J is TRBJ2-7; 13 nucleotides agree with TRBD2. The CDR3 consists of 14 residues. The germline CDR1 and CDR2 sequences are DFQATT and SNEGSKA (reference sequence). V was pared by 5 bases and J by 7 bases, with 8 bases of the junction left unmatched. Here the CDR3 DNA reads TGCAGTGCTCGTGGACTAGCGGGGGTAAAGGAGCAGTACTTC. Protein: CSARGLAGVKEQYF.

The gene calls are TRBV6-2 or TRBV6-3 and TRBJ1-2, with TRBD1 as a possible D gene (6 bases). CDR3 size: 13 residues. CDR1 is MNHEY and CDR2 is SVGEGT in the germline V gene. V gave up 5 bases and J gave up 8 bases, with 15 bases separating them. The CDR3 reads CASSQQGIRGYTF. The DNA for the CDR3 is TGTGCCAGCAGTCAACAGGGCATAAGAGGCTACACCTTC.

CDR3 DNA sequence: TGTGGGGGGGGCCGACCGAGCTCTGAAGCTTTCTTT. As protein: CGGGRPSSEAFF. V is TRBV14 and J is TRBJ1-1, with a tentative D call TRBD1 (6 bases). CDR1 and CDR2 (germline): SGHDN, FVKESK. This CDR3 comprises 12 residues.

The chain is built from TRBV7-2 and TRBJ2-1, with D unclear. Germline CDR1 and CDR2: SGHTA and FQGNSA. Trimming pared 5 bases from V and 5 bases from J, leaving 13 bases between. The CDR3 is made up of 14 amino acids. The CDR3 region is CASSTVDGHNEQFF. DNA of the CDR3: TGTGCCAGCAGCACCGTTGACGGCCACAATGAGCAGTTCTTC.

The CDR3 bases are TGTGCCAGCAGCCGCCAGAGGGATACGCAGTATTTT. It yields the protein CASSRQRDTQYF. This rearrangement joins TRBV4-2 to TRBJ2-3; the D is unclear. Germline CDR1 reads LGHNA; CDR2 reads YNFKEQ. The V gene lost 4 bases and the J gene lost 6 bases, with 8 bases spanning the gap. The CDR3 covers 12 residues.

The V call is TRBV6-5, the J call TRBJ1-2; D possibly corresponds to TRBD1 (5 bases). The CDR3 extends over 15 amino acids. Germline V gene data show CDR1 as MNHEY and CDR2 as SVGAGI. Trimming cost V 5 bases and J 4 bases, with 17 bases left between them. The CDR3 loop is CASSPTPTELYGYTF. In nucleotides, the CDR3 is TGTGCCAGCAGTCCCACTCCGACAGAACTCTATGGCTACACCTTC.

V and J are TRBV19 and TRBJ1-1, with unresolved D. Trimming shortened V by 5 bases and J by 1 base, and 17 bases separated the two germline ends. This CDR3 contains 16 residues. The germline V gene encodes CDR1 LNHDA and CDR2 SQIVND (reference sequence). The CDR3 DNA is TGTGCCAGTAGTCTTTCGGGAACCGTGGGGAACACTGAAGCTTTCTTT. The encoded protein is CASSLSGTVGNTEAFF.

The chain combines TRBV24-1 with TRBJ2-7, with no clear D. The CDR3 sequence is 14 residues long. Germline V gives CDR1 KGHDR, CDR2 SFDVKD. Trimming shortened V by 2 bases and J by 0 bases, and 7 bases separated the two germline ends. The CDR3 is CATSDSVSSYEQYF. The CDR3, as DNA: TGTGCCACCAGTGATTCTGTGAGCTCCTACGAGCAGTACTTC.

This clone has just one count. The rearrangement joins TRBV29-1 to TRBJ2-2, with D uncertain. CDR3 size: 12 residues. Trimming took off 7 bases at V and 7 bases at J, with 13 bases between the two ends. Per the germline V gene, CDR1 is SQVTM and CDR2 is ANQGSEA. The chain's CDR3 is CSAIRWGGELFF. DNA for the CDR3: TGCAGCGCCATCCGATGGGGCGGGGAGCTGTTTTTT.

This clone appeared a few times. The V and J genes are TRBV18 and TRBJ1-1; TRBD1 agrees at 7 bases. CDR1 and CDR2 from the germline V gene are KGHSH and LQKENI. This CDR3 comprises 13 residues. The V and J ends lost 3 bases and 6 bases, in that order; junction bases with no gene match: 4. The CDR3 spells CASSPGQDSEAFF. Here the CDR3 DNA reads TGTGCCAGCTCACCTGGACAGGACTCTGAAGCTTTCTTT.